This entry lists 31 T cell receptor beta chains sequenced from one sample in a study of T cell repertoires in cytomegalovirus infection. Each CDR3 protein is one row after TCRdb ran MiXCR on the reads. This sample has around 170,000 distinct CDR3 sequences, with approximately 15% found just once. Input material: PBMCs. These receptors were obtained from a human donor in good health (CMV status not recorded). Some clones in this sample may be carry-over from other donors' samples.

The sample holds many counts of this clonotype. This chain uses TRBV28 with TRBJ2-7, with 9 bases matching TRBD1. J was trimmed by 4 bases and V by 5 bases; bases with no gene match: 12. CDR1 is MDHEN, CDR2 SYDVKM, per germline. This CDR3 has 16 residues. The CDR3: CASSTPFDRGRYEQYF. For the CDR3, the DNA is TGTGCCAGCAGTACTCCATTCGACAGGGGGAGATACGAGCAGTACTTC.

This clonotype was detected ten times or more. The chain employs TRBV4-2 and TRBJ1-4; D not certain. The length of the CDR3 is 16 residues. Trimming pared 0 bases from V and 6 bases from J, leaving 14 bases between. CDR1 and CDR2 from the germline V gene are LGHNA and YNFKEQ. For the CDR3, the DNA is TGTGCCAGCAGCCAAGACGTCTTCCGAAAACATGAAAAACTGTTTTTT. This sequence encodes CASSQDVFRKHEKLFF.

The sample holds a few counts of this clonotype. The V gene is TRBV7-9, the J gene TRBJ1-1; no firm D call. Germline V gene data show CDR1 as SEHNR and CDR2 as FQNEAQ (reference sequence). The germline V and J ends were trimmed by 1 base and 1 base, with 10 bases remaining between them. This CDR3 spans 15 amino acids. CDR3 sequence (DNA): TGTGCCAGCAGCTTAGGGGGATCAGGGAACACTGAAGCTTTCTTT. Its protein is CASSLGGSGNTEAFF. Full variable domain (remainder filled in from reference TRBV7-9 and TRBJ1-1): DTGVSQNPRHKITKRGQNVTFRCDPISEHNRLYWYRQTLGQGPEFLTYFQNEAQLEKSRLLSDRFSAERPKGSFSTLEIQRTEQGDSAMYLCASSLGGSGNTEAFFGQGTRLTVV.

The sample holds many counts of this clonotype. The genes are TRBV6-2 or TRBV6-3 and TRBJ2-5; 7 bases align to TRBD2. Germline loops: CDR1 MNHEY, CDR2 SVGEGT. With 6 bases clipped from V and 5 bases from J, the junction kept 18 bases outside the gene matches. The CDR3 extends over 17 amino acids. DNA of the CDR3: TGTGCCAGCAGGTACCCCGCAGCGGGAACTTATCGGGAGACCCAGTACTTC. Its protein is CASRYPAAGTYRETQYF.

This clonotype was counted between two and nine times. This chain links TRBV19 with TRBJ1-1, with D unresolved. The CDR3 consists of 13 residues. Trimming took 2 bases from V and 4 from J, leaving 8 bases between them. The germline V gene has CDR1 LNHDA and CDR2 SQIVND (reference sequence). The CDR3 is CASSIPRVTEAFF. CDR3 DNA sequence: TGTGCCAGTAGTATACCAAGGGTCACTGAAGCTTTCTTT.

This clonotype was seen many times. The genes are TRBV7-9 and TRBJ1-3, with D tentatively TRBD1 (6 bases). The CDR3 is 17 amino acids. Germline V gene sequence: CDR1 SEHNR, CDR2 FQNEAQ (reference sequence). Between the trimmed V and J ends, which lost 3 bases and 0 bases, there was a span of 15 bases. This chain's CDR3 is CASSFLRDTRSGNTIYF. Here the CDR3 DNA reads TGTGCCAGCAGCTTCCTCCGGGACACCCGCTCTGGAAACACCATATATTTT. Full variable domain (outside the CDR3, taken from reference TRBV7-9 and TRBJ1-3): DTGVSQNPRHKITKRGQNVTFRCDPISEHNRLYWYRQTLGQGPEFLTYFQNEAQLEKSRLLSDRFSAERPKGSFSTLEIQRTEQGDSAMYLCASSFLRDTRSGNTIYFGEGSWLTVV.

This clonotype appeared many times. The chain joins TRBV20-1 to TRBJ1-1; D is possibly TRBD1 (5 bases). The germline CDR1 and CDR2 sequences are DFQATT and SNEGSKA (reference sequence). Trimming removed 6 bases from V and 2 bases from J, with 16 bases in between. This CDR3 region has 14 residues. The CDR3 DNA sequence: TGCAGTGCCAGGAGGGGTCAATTAAACACTGAAGCTTTCTTT. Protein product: CSARRGQLNTEAFF.

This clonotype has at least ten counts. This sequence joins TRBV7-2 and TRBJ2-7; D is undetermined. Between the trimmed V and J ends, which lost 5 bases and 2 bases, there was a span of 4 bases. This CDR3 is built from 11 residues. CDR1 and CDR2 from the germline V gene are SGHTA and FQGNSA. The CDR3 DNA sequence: TGTGCCAGCAGCACCCCCTACGAGCAGTACTTC. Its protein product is CASSTPYEQYF.

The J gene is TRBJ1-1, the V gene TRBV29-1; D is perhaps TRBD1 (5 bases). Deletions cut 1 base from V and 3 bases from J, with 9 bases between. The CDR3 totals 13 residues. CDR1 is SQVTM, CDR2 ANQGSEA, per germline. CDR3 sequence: CSVEGLGDTEAFF. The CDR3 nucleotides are TGCAGCGTTGAAGGGTTAGGGGACACTGAAGCTTTCTTT. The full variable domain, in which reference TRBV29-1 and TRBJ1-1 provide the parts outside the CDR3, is SAVISQKPSRDICQRGTSLTIQCQVDSQVTMMFWYRQQPGQSLTLIATANQGSEATYESGFVIDKFPISRPNLTFSTLTVSNMSPEDSSIYLCSVEGLGDTEAFFGQGTRLTVV.

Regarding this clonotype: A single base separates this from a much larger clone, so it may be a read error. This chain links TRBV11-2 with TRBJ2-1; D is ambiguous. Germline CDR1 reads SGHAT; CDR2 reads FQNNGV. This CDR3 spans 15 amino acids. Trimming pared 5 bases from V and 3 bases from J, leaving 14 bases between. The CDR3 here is CASSPPGMGYNEQFF. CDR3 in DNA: TGTGCCAGCAGCCCGCCTGGGATGGGCTACAATGAGCAGTTCTTC.

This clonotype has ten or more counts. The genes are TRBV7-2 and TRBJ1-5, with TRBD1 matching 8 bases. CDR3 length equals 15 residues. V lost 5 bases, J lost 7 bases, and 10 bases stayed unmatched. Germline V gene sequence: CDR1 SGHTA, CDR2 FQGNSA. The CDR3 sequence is CASSARTGYGQPQHF. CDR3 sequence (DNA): TGTGCCAGCAGCGCCCGGACAGGGTACGGCCAGCCCCAGCATTTT.

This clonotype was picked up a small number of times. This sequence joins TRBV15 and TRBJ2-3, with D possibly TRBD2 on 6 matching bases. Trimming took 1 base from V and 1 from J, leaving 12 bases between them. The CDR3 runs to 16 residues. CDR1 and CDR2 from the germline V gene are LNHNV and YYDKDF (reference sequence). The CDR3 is CATSRVVGGGTDTQYF. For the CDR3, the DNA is TGTGCCACCAGCAGAGTGGTGGGGGGAGGCACAGATACGCAGTATTTT.

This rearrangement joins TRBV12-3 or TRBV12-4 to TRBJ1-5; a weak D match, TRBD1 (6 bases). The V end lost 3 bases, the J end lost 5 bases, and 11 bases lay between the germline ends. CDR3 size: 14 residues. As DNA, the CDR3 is TGTGCCAGCAGTTTGCAGGGGCCGTATCAGCCCCAGCATTTT. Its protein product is CASSLQGPYQPQHF.

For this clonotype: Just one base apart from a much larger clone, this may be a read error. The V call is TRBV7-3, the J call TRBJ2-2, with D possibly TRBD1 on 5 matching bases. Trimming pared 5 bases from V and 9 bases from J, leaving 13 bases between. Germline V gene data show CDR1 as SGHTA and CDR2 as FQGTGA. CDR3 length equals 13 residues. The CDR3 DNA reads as TGTGCCAGCAGCCCCCGACAGACCAGGGAGCTGTTTTTT. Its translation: CASSPRQTRELFF. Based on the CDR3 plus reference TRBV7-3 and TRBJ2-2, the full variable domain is GAGVSQTPSNKVTEKGKYVELRCDPISGHTALYWYRQSLGQGPEFLIYFQGTGAADDSGLPNDRFFAVRPEGSVSTLKIQRTERGDSAVYLCASSPRQTRELFFGEGSRLTVL.

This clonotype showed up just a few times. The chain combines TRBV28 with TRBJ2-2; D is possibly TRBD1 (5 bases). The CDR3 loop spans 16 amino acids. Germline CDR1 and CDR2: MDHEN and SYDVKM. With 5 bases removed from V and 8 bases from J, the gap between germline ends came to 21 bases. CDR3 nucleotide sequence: TGTGCCAGCAGTCGCGACAGATGGGCCTGGAGAGGGGAGCTGTTTTTT. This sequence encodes CASSRDRWAWRGELFF.

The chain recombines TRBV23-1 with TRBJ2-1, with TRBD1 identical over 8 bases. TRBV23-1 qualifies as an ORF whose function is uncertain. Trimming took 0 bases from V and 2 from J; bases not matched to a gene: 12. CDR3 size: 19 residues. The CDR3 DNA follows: TGCGCCAGCAGTCAATCGAGGAGGGCCGGACAGGGACCCTACAATGAGCAGTTCTTC. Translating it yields CASSQSRRAGQGPYNEQFF.

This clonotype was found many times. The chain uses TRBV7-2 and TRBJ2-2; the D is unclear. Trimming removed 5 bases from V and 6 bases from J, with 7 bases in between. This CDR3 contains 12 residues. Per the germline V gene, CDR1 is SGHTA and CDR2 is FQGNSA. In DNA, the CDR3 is TGTGCCAGCAGCCCAGGCCCCGGGGAGCTGTTTTTT. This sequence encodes CASSPGPGELFF.

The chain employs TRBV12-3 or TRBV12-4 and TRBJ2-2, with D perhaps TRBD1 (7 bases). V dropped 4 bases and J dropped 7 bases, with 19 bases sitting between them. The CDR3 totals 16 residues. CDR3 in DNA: TGTGCCAGCAGTTCCTGGACAGGCCCTAGCGTCGGGGAGCTGTTTTTT. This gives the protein CASSSWTGPSVGELFF.

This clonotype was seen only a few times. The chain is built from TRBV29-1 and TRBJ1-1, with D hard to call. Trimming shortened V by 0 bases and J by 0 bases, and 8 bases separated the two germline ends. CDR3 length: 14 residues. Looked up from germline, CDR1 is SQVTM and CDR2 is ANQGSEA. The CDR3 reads CSVEEGSMNTEAFF. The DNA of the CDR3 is TGCAGCGTTGAAGAAGGCAGTATGAACACTGAAGCTTTCTTT. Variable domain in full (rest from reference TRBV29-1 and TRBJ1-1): SAVISQKPSRDICQRGTSLTIQCQVDSQVTMMFWYRQQPGQSLTLIATANQGSEATYESGFVIDKFPISRPNLTFSTLTVSNMSPEDSSIYLCSVEEGSMNTEAFFGQGTRLTVV.

In nucleotides, the CDR3 is TGCGCCAGCAGATCGGAGGGGCTCTCCTACAATGAGCAGTTCTTC. It translates to CASRSEGLSYNEQFF. The J gene is TRBJ2-1, the V gene TRBV5-1; weak D call: TRBD2 (6 bases). There are 15 residues in the CDR3. V was cut by 5 bases and J by 0 bases, with 12 bases left in between. Germline lookup yields CDR1 SGHRS and CDR2 YFSETQ.

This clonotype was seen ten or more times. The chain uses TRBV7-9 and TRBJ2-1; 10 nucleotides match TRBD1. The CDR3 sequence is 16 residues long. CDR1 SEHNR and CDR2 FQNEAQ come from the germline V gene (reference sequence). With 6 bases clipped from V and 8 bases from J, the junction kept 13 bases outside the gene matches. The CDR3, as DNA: TGTGCCAGCAGTGGATTTCCGGGACAGGGGATATATGAGCAGTTCTTC. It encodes CASSGFPGQGIYEQFF.

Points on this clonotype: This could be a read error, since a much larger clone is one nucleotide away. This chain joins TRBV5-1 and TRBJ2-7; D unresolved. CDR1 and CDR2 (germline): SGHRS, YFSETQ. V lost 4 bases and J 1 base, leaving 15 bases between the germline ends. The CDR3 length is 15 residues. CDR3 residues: CASSVGAVGSYEQYF. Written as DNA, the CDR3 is TGCGCCAGCAGCGTGGGCGCCGTTGGGTCCTACGAGCAGTACTTC.

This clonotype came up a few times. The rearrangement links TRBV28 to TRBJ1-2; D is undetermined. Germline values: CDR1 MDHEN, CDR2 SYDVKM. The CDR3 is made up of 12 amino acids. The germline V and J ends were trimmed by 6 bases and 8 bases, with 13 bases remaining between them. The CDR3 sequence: CASRRTREGYTF. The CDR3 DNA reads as TGTGCCAGCAGGCGTACGCGGGAAGGCTACACCTTC.

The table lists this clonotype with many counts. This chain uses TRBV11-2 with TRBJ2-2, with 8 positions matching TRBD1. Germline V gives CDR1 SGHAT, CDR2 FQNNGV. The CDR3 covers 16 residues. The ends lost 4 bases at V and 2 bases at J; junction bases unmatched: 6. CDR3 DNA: TGTGCCAGCAGCTCGACAGGGGCCCTCAACACCGGGGAGCTGTTTTTT. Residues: CASSSTGALNTGELFF.

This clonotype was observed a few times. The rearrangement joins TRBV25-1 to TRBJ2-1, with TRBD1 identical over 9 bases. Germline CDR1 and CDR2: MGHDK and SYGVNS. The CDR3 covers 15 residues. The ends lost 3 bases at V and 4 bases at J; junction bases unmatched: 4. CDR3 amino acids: CASSDRTGAYNEQFF. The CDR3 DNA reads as TGTGCCAGCAGTGATAGGACAGGGGCATACAATGAGCAGTTCTTC.

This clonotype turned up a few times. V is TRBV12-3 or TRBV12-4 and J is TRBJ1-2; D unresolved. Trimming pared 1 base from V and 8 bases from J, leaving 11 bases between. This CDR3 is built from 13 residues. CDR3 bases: TGTGCCAGCAGTTTAGGGGCCGGGAACGGCTACACCTTC. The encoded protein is CASSLGAGNGYTF.

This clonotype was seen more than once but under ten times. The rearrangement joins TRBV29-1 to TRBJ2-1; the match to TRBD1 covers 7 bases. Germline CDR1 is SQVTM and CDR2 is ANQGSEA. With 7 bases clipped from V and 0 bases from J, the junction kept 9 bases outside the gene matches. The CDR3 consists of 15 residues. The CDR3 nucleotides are TGCAGCGCCAGCCCTTACAGGGGCTCCTACAATGAGCAGTTCTTC. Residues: CSASPYRGSYNEQFF.

The CDR3 spells CASRAAYGYTF. The CDR3 DNA sequence: TGTGCCAGCAGGGCGGCATATGGCTACACCTTC. The V call is TRBV9, the J call TRBJ1-2, with no clear D. CDR1 is SGDLS and CDR2 is YYNGEE in the germline V gene. CDR3 length: 11 amino acids. Trimming took 5 bases from V and 5 from J, leaving 7 bases between them.

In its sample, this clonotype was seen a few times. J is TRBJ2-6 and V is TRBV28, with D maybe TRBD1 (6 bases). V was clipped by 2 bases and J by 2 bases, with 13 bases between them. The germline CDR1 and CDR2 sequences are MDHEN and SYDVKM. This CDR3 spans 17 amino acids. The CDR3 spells CASSLQGLIAGANVLTF. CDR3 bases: TGTGCCAGCAGTTTACAGGGGCTGATCGCTGGGGCCAACGTCCTGACTTTC.

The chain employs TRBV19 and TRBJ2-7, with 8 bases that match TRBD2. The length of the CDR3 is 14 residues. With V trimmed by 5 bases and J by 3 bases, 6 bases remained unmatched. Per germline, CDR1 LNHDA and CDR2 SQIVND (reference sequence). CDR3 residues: CASSWSSGHYEQYF. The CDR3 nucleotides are TGTGCCAGTAGTTGGTCTAGCGGGCACTACGAGCAGTACTTC. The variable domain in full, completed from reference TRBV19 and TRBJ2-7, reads DGGITQSPKYLFRKEGQNVTLSCEQNLNHDAMYWYRQDPGQGLRLIYYSQIVNDFQKGDIAEGYSVSREKKESFPLTVTSAQKNPTAFYLCASSWSSGHYEQYFGPGTRLTVT.

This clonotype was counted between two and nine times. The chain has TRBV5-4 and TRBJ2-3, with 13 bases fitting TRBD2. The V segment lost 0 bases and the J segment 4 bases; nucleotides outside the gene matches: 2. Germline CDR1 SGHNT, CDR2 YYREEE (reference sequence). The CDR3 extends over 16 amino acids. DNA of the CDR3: TGTGCCAGCAGCTTGGGGACTAGCGGGGGTGCAGATACGCAGTATTTT. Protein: CASSLGTSGGADTQYF. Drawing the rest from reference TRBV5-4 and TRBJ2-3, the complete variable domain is ETGVTQSPTHLIKTRGQQVTLRCSSQSGHNTVSWYQQALGQGPQFIFQYYREEENGRGNFPPRFSGLQFPNYSSELNVNALELDDSALYLCASSLGTSGGADTQYFGPGTRLTVL.